A single sample gave rise to the 14 T cell receptor beta chains below, sequenced in a study of blood T cell repertoires in COVID-19. Generated by immunoSEQ multiplex PCR, the TCRdb table keeps only in-frame clones and is missing some. This sample has 65,000 to 100,000 clones, with more than 80% found just once. Sequencing input: peripheral blood. The receptors originated from a human donor in a cohort sampled during active COVID-19.

V is TRBV5-1 and J is TRBJ2-3; D possibly corresponds to TRBD1 (6 bases). This CDR3 has 14 residues. CDR1 and CDR2 (germline): SGHRS, YFSETQ. Trimming left V 5 bases short and J 1 base short, with 11 bases between. For the CDR3, the DNA is TGCGCCAGCAGTCGAGGACAGCGCACAGATACGCAGTATTTT. Translated, it gives CASSRGQRTDTQYF.

The gene calls are TRBV7-9 and TRBJ2-6; no clear D gene. Germline lookup yields CDR1 SEHNR and CDR2 FQNEAQ (reference sequence). V lost 4 bases and J 4 bases, leaving 8 bases between the germline ends. This CDR3 contains 14 residues. The CDR3, as DNA: TGTGCCAGCAGCTCAGCTACAGGGGCCAACGTCCTGACTTTC. Its protein product is CASSSATGANVLTF.

This chain connects TRBV7-2 to TRBJ1-3; D unclear. CDR3 length equals 15 residues. Germline CDR1 and CDR2: SGHTA and FQGNSA. Trimming stripped 1 base from V and 4 bases from J, with 11 bases between. CDR3 region: CASSLVTRAGNTIYF. CDR3 sequence (DNA): TGTGCCAGCAGCTTAGTCACCCGCGCCGGAAACACCATATATTTT.

The CDR3 DNA sequence: TGTGCCAGCAGTTCTGGACGGGGCACTGAAGCTTTCTTT. Its translation: CASSSGRGTEAFF. The rearrangement joins TRBV27 to TRBJ1-1; D unresolved. Trimming pared 4 bases from V and 4 bases from J, leaving 10 bases between. CDR1 MNHEY and CDR2 SMNVEV come from the germline V gene (reference sequence). CDR3 length equals 13 residues.

The chain recombines TRBV10-2 with TRBJ2-3; unclear D gene. Germline CDR1 is WSHSY and CDR2 is SAAADI. The CDR3 is 17 amino acids. V dropped 2 bases and J dropped 7 bases, with 22 bases sitting between them. The CDR3 DNA sequence: TGCGCCAGCAGTGAGCCCAACTACCAAAGGCCGGTAAATACGCAGTATTTT. Protein: CASSEPNYQRPVNTQYF.

The J gene is TRBJ1-5, the V gene TRBV6-5, with 9 bases identical to TRBD1. CDR3 length: 14 amino acids. V trimming: 5 bases; J trimming: 6 bases; junction bases outside the gene matches: 5. Germline CDR1 is MNHEY and CDR2 is SVGAGI. DNA of the CDR3: TGTGCCAGCAGTCCGCGACAGGGGGGTCAGCCCCAGCATTTT. It encodes CASSPRQGGQPQHF.

The chain employs TRBV7-9 and TRBJ2-2; no definite D call. CDR3 length equals 15 residues. V was clipped by 1 base and J by 1 base, with 7 bases between them. The V gene's germline CDR1 is SEHNR and CDR2 FQNEAQ (reference sequence). The CDR3 nucleotides read TGTGCCAGCAGCTTAGATCCCAGGAACACCGGGGAGCTGTTTTTT. Protein product: CASSLDPRNTGELFF.

This clone was found once. The chain joins TRBV10-3 to TRBJ1-1; D ambiguous. The V gene lost 2 bases and the J gene lost 4 bases, with 8 bases spanning the gap. This CDR3 has 13 residues. Per germline, CDR1 ENHRY and CDR2 SYGVKD. In DNA form, the CDR3 reads TGTGCCATCAGTGAGGAGTTTGCCACTGAAGCTTTCTTT. Encoded protein: CAISEEFATEAFF.

The chain carries TRBV29-1 and TRBJ2-4; tentatively, D is TRBD1 (6 bases). The V and J ends lost 6 bases and 9 bases respectively, with 24 bases between them. From germline, CDR1 is SQVTM and CDR2 ANQGSEA. CDR3 length: 15 amino acids. CDR3 nucleotide sequence: TGCAGCGTAAAAACCGGGACACTGAAAGCAGGCATTCAGTACTTC. Amino acids: CSVKTGTLKAGIQYF.

The chain is built from TRBV25-1 and TRBJ2-7; D unresolved. V lost 3 bases and J lost 6, with 6 bases in between. CDR1 MGHDK and CDR2 SYGVNS come from the germline V gene. The CDR3 contains 11 residues. The CDR3 here is CASSDFPEQYF. CDR3 DNA sequence: TGTGCCAGCAGTGACTTCCCCGAGCAGTACTTC.

The genes are TRBV3-1 (or the pseudogene TRBV3-2) and TRBJ2-3, with 8 bases lining up with TRBD2. From germline, CDR1 is LGHDT and CDR2 YNNKEL (reference sequence). V lost 0 bases and J lost 5; bases outside the gene matches: 16. CDR3 size: 19 residues. The CDR3 region is CASSQDRGKRGYREDTQYF. The CDR3, as DNA: TGTGCCAGCAGCCAAGATCGGGGGAAGCGGGGGTATCGTGAAGATACGCAGTATTTT.

This clone was observed a handful of times. The rearrangement joins TRBV18 to TRBJ1-2; no clear D gene. Germline values: CDR1 KGHSH, CDR2 LQKENI. This CDR3 contains 13 residues. V gave up 2 bases and J gave up 8 bases, with 12 bases separating them. In DNA, the CDR3 is TGTGCCAGCTCACCAGATAGCCTTTTGGGCTACACCTTC. Translated, it gives CASSPDSLLGYTF.

V and J are TRBV10-2 and TRBJ2-1; 11 bases line up with TRBD2. V gave up 11 bases and J gave up 7 bases; unmatched junction bases: 13. Germline lookup yields CDR1 WSHSY and CDR2 SAAADI. This CDR3 comprises 15 residues. The CDR3: CAAGNLAGGPNEQFF. For the CDR3, the DNA is TGCGCCGCGGGGAACCTAGCGGGGGGCCCTAATGAGCAGTTCTTC.

This clone was detected only a few times. The chain combines TRBV2 with TRBJ1-4; TRBD1 matches at 8 bases. CDR1 and CDR2 (germline): SNHLY, FYNNEI. Trimming took 7 bases from V and 3 from J; bases not matched to a gene: 4. The length of the CDR3 is 14 residues. This CDR3 is CASNQGAANEKLFF. CDR3 nucleotides: TGTGCCAGCAATCAGGGGGCAGCTAATGAAAAACTGTTTTTT.